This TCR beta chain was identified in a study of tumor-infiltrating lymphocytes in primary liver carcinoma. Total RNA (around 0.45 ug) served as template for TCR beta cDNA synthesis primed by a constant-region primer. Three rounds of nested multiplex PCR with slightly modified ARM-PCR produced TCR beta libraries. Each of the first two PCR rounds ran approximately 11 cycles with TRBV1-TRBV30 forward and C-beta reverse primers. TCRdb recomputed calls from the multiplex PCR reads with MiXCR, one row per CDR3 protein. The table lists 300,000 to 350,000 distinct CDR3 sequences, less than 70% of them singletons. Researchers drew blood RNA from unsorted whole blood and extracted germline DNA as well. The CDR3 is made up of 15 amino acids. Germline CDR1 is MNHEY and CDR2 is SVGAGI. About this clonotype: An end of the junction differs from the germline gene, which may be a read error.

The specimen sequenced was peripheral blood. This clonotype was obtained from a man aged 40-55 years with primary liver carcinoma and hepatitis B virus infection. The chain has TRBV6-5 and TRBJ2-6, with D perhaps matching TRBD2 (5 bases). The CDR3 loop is CASGYKRVGPNVLTF. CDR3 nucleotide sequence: TGTGCCAGCGGTTACAAGAGGGTTGGGCCCAACGTCCTGACCTTC.